These T cell receptor beta chains were read from a single sample in a study of blood T cell repertoires in COVID-19. TCRdb's table, derived via immunoSEQ multiplex PCR, lists solely in-frame clones and lacks some. Found here are around 200,000 clones, around 84% of them singletons; the top ten hold 15% to 20%. Sequenced sample: peripheral blood. The source of these receptors is an elderly woman with active or convalescent COVID-19. CDR3s include the opening cysteine and the closing phenylalanine or tryptophan. The order of the fields is J gene, V gene, D gene, clone size, CDR3 DNA, CDR3 protein. The D gene is left open where the match is weak. Clone size is shown for a subset of rows, as once, few, many or a class of expanded clone.

j_gene: TRBJ2-5
v_gene: TRBV5-1
d_gene: NA
abundance: NA
CDR3nt: TGCGCCAGCAGCCCGATATCCCTAGCACAGGAGACCCAGTACTTC
CDR3aa: CASSPISLAQETQYF

j_gene: TRBJ1-2
v_gene: TRBV12-3/TRBV12-4
d_gene: NA
abundance: NA
CDR3nt: TGTGCCAGCAGTTTAGAGCGGCGGAATGGCTACACCTTC
CDR3aa: CASSLERRNGYTF

j_gene: TRBJ2-7
v_gene: TRBV2
d_gene: TRBD1
abundance: NA
CDR3nt: TGTGCCAGCACTGGGACAGCGCCCTACGAGCAGTACTTC
CDR3aa: CASTGTAPYEQYF

j_gene: TRBJ2-1
v_gene: TRBV7-2
d_gene: NA
abundance: NA
CDR3nt: TGTGCCAGCAGCCTCCGCCCACCGGGAGTCGGTTGGAATGAGCAGTTCTTC
CDR3aa: CASSLRPPGVGWNEQFF

j_gene: TRBJ2-5
v_gene: TRBV6-1
d_gene: TRBD2
abundance: once
CDR3nt: TGTGCCAGCAGTGGATCACGGACTAGCGCCCAAGAGACCCAGTACTTC
CDR3aa: CASSGSRTSAQETQYF

j_gene: TRBJ2-7
v_gene: TRBV13
d_gene: NA
abundance: once
CDR3nt: TGTGCCAGCAGCTCTTCCCTATATGCGCGTCGAGAGCAGTACTTC
CDR3aa: CASSSSLYARREQYF

j_gene: TRBJ2-1
v_gene: TRBV7-2
d_gene: TRBD2
abundance: once
CDR3nt: TGTGCCAGCACTCCGGGACTAGCGGGGTGGGATGAGCAGTTCTTC
CDR3aa: CASTPGLAGWDEQFF

j_gene: TRBJ2-5
v_gene: TRBV7-3
d_gene: TRBD1
abundance: NA
CDR3nt: TGTGCCAGCAGTCACAGGGGGGAAGAGACCCAGTACTTC
CDR3aa: CASSHRGEETQYF

j_gene: TRBJ2-7
v_gene: TRBV5-1
d_gene: NA
abundance: NA
CDR3nt: TGCGCCAGCAGCTTGAATTCCCAACTAGGGCAGTACTTC
CDR3aa: CASSLNSQLGQYF

j_gene: TRBJ2-1
v_gene: TRBV5-1
d_gene: TRBD2
abundance: once
CDR3nt: TGCGCCAGCAGCACCCGGACTAGCGTCAATGAGCAGTTCTTC
CDR3aa: CASSTRTSVNEQFF

j_gene: TRBJ1-5
v_gene: TRBV5-1
d_gene: TRBD1
abundance: NA
CDR3nt: TGCGCCAGCAGCTTGTATGGACAGGTCAATCAGCCCCAGCATTTT
CDR3aa: CASSLYGQVNQPQHF

j_gene: TRBJ1-1
v_gene: TRBV14
d_gene: TRBD1
abundance: NA
CDR3nt: TGTGCCAGCAGTTCTCCGGGACAGGGGAACACTGAAGCTTTCTTT
CDR3aa: CASSSPGQGNTEAFF

j_gene: TRBJ1-1
v_gene: TRBV6-2/TRBV6-3
d_gene: TRBD1
abundance: NA
CDR3nt: TGTGCCAGCAGTTACTACCCCTCGGGACAGTCGAACACTGAAGCTTTCTTT
CDR3aa: CASSYYPSGQSNTEAFF

j_gene: TRBJ2-5
v_gene: TRBV19
d_gene: NA
abundance: few
CDR3nt: TGTGCCAGTAGTAAAAGGACAAGCCAAGAGACCCAGTACTTC
CDR3aa: CASSKRTSQETQYF

j_gene: TRBJ1-5
v_gene: TRBV12-5
d_gene: NA
abundance: NA
CDR3nt: TGTGCTAGTGAAAGGGGTAATCAGCCCCAGCATTTT
CDR3aa: CASERGNQPQHF

j_gene: TRBJ1-1
v_gene: TRBV19
d_gene: NA
abundance: NA
CDR3nt: TGTGCCAGTACCTCAACAGGGTGGGACACTGAAGCTTTCTTT
CDR3aa: CASTSTGWDTEAFF

j_gene: TRBJ1-4
v_gene: TRBV9
d_gene: TRBD1
abundance: NA
CDR3nt: TGTGCCAGCAGCGTAGGAGGGACAGGGACTAATGAAAAACTGTTTTTT
CDR3aa: CASSVGGTGTNEKLFF

j_gene: TRBJ2-1
v_gene: TRBV10-3
d_gene: NA
abundance: once
CDR3nt: TGTGCCATCAGTGAATGGACAGTGGACAATGAGCAGTTCTTC
CDR3aa: CAISEWTVDNEQFF

j_gene: TRBJ1-1
v_gene: TRBV27
d_gene: TRBD1
abundance: NA
CDR3nt: TGTGCCAGCAGTTTGGACAGGGCTTCGTGGGGCACTGAAGCTTTCTTT
CDR3aa: CASSLDRASWGTEAFF

j_gene: TRBJ2-7
v_gene: TRBV7-2
d_gene: TRBD2
abundance: NA
CDR3nt: TGTGCCAGCAGCGCGACTAGCGGGGGTACCTACGAGCAGTACTTC
CDR3aa: CASSATSGGTYEQYF

j_gene: TRBJ2-3
v_gene: TRBV7-2
d_gene: NA
abundance: NA
CDR3nt: TGTGCCAGCAGCTTAGGGCAGGGCTTCTACACAGATACGCAGTATTTT
CDR3aa: CASSLGQGFYTDTQYF

j_gene: TRBJ2-7
v_gene: TRBV7-2
d_gene: NA
abundance: NA
CDR3nt: TGTGCCAGCAGCTTAGCTCCATCAACCTACGAGCAGTACTTC
CDR3aa: CASSLAPSTYEQYF

j_gene: TRBJ2-3
v_gene: TRBV28
d_gene: TRBD1
abundance: NA
CDR3nt: TGTGCCAGCAGTCGGGGACAGGGTACAGATACGCAGTATTTT
CDR3aa: CASSRGQGTDTQYF

j_gene: TRBJ2-3
v_gene: TRBV21-1
d_gene: NA
abundance: NA
CDR3nt: TGTGCCAGCAGCAAAGAAAGGAACGAGCGGGAAAACACAGATACGCAGTATTTT
CDR3aa: CASSKERNERENTDTQYF

j_gene: TRBJ1-1
v_gene: TRBV5-1
d_gene: TRBD1
abundance: NA
CDR3nt: TGCGCCAGCAGCTTGGGGACAGGGGGCGAAGGAGGCACTGAAGCTTTCTTT
CDR3aa: CASSLGTGGEGGTEAFF

j_gene: TRBJ2-1
v_gene: TRBV2
d_gene: NA
abundance: NA
CDR3nt: TGTGCCAGCAGTCAAAGAAGAATCCCCGGGGAGCAGTTCTTC
CDR3aa: CASSQRRIPGEQFF

j_gene: TRBJ2-2
v_gene: TRBV5-1
d_gene: TRBD2
abundance: NA
CDR3nt: TGCGCCAGCAGCTTGGCCGGGGCGGGAGGTCTCGGGGAGCTGTTTTTT
CDR3aa: CASSLAGAGGLGELFF

j_gene: TRBJ2-1
v_gene: TRBV7-9
d_gene: NA
abundance: NA
CDR3nt: TGTGCCAGCAGCCTGCTTGGGGGGAGGTATGAGCAGTTCTTC
CDR3aa: CASSLLGGRYEQFF

j_gene: TRBJ2-1
v_gene: TRBV11-3
d_gene: TRBD2
abundance: NA
CDR3nt: TGTGCCAGCAGCCCCCGTCGGCTAGCGGCCTACAATGAGCAGTTCTTC
CDR3aa: CASSPRRLAAYNEQFF

j_gene: TRBJ2-7
v_gene: TRBV28
d_gene: NA
abundance: NA
CDR3nt: TGTGCCAGCACCTCGGGACACGGCTACGAGCAGTACTTC
CDR3aa: CASTSGHGYEQYF